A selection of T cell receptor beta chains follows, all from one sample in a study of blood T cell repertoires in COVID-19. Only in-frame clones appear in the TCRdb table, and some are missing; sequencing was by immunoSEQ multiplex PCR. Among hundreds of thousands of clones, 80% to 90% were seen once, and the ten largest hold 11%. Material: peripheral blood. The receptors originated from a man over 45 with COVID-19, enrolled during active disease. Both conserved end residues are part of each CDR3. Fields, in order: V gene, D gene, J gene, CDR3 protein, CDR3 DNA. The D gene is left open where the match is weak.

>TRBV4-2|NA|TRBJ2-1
CASSQEMASSGLGEQFF
TGTGCCAGCAGCCAAGAAATGGCCTCTAGTGGCTTAGGTGAGCAGTTCTTC
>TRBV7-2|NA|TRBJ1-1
CASSLVRIEWNTEAFF
TGTGCCAGCAGCTTAGTTCGTATAGAATGGAACACTGAAGCTTTCTTT
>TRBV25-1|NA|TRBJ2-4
CASTTTEGYIQYF
TGTGCCAGCACTACAACGGAGGGATACATTCAGTACTTC
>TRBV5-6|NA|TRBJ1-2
CASSLENRVVGYTF
TGTGCCAGCAGCTTGGAGAACAGGGTGGTTGGCTACACCTTC
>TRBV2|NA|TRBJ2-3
CASKNRDLTDTQYF
TGTGCCAGCAAGAACAGGGATCTCACAGATACGCAGTATTTT
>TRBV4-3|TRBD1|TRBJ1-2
CASSQGQGYGYTF
TGCGCCAGCAGCCAAGGACAGGGCTATGGCTACACCTTC
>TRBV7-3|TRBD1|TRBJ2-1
CASSPTGVEGNEQFF
TGTGCCAGCAGTCCGACAGGGGTCGAGGGAAATGAGCAGTTCTTC
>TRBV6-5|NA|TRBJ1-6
CASSYSEGSVSPLHF
TGTGCCAGCAGTTACTCGGAGGGTTCGGTTTCACCCCTCCACTTT
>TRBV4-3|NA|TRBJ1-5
CASSQERTASSNQPQHF
TGCGCCAGCAGCCAGGAAAGGACAGCTTCTAGCAATCAGCCCCAGCATTTT
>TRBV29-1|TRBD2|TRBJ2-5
CSVDGRLAGQETQYF
TGCAGCGTTGACGGCCGACTAGCGGGGCAAGAGACCCAGTACTTC
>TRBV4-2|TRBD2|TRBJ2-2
CASSQDLAGGPGELFF
TGTGCCAGCAGCCAAGATCTAGCGGGGGGGCCCGGGGAGCTGTTTTTT
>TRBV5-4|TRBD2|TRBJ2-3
CASSTASGGFTDTQYF
TGTGCCAGCAGCACAGCTAGCGGGGGGTTCACAGATACGCAGTATTTT